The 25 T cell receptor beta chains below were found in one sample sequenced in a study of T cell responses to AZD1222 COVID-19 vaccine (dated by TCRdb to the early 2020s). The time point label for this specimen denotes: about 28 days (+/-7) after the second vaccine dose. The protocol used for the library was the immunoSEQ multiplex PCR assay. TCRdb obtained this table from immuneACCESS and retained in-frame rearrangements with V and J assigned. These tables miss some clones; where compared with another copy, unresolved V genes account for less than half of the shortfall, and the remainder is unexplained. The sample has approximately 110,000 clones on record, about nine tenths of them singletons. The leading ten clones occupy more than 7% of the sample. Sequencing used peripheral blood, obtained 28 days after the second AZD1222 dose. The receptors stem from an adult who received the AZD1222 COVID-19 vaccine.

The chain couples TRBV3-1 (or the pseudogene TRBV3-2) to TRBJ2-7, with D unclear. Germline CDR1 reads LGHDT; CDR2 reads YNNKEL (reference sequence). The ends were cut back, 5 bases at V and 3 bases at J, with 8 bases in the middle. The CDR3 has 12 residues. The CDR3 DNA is TGTGCCAGCAGCAGAGGTCTCTACGAGCAGTACTTC. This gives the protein CASSRGLYEQYF.

CDR3 sequence (DNA): TGCGCCAGCAGGGAGGACGGTTACAATCAGCCCCAGCATTTT. Amino acid sequence: CASREDGYNQPQHF. This sequence joins TRBV5-1 and TRBJ1-5; D unresolved. CDR3 length: 14 amino acids. CDR1 SGHRS and CDR2 YFSETQ come from the germline V gene. V lost 5 bases to trimming and J lost 3 bases, with 12 bases between them.

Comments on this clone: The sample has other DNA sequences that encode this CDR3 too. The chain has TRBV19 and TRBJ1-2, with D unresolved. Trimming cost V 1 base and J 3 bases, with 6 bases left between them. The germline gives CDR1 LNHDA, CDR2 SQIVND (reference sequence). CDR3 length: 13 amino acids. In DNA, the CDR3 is TGTGCCAGTAGTATAGGCCAGGACTATGGCTACACCTTC. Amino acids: CASSIGQDYGYTF. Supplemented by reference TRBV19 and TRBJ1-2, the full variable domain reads DGGITQSPKYLFRKEGQNVTLSCEQNLNHDAMYWYRQDPGQGLRLIYYSQIVNDFQKGDIAEGYSVSREKKESFPLTVTSAQKNPTAFYLCASSIGQDYGYTFGSGTRLTVV.

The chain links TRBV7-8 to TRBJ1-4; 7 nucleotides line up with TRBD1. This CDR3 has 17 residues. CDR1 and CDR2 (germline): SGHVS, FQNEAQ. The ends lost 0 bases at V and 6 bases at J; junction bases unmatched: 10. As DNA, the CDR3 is TGTGCCAGCAGCTTAGCGCTGACGAGGGGGCATCATGAAAAACTGTTTTTT. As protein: CASSLALTRGHHEKLFF.

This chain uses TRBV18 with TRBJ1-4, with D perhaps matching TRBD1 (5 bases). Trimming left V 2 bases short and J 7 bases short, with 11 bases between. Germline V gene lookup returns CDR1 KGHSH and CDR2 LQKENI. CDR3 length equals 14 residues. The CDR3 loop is CASSPRGVAEKLFF. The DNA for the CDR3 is TGTGCCAGCTCACCAAGGGGCGTCGCTGAAAAACTGTTTTTT. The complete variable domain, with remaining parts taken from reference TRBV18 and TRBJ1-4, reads NAGVMQNPRHLVRRRGQEARLRCSPMKGHSHVYWYRQLPEEGLKFMVYLQKENIIDESGMPKERFSAEFPKEGPSILRIQQVVRGDSAAYFCASSPRGVAEKLFFGSGTQLSVL.

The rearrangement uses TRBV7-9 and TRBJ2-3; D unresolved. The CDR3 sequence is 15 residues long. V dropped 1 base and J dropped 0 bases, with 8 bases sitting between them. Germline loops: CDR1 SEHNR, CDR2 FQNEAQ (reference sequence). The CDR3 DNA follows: TGTGCCAGCAGCTTAGTAGATGGTAGCACAGATACGCAGTATTTT. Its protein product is CASSLVDGSTDTQYF.

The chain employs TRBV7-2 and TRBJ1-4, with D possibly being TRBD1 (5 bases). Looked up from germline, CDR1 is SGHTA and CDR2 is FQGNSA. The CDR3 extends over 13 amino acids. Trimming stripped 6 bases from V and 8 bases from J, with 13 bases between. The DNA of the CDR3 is TGTGCCAGCAGTCGCGGGACGAACGAAAAACTGTTTTTT. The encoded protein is CASSRGTNEKLFF. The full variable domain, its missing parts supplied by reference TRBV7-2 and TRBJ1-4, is GAGVSQSPSNKVTEKGKDVELRCDPISGHTALYWYRQSLGQGLEFLIYFQGNSAPDKSGLPSDRFSAERTGGSVSTLTIQRTQQEDSAVYLCASSRGTNEKLFFGSGTQLSVL.

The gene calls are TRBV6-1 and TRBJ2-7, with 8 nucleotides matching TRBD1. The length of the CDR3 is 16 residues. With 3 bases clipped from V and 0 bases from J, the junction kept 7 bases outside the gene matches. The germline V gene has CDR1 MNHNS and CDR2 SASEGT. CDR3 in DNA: TGTGCCAGCAGTGACCCGAGACAGGGGCGCTCCTACGAGCAGTACTTC. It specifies CASSDPRQGRSYEQYF.

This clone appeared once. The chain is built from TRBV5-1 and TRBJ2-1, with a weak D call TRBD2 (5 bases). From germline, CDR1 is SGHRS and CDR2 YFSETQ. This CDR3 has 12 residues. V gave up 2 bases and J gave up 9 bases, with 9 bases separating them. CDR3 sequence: CASSFEGSEQFF. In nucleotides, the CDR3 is TGCGCCAGCAGCTTTGAGGGTAGTGAGCAGTTCTTC.

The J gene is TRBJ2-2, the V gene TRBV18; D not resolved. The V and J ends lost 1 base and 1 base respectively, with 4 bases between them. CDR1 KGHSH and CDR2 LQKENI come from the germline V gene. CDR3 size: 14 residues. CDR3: CASSPQVNTGELFF. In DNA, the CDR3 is TGTGCCAGCTCACCACAGGTGAACACCGGGGAGCTGTTTTTT.

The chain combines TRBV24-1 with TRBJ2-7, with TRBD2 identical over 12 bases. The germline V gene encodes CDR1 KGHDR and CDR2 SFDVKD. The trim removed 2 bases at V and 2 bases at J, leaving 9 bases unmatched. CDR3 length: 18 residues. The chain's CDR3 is CATSDSAGLAGRTYEQYF. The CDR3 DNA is TGTGCCACCAGTGATTCCGCTGGACTAGCGGGACGAACCTACGAGCAGTACTTC.

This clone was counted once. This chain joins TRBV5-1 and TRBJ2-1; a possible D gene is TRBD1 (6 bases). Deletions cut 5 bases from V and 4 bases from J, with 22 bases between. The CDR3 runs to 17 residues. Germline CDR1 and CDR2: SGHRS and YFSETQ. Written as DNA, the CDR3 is TGCGCCAGCAGTTATAAAAACCGGGACAATAAATACAATGAGCAGTTCTTC. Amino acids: CASSYKNRDNKYNEQFF.

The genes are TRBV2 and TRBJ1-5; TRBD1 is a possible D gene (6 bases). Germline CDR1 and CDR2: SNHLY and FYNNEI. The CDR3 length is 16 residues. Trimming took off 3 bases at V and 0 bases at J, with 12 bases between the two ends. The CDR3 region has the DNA TGTGCCAGCAGTGATTATGCGGGGGCTAGCAATCAGCCCCAGCATTTT. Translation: CASSDYAGASNQPQHF.

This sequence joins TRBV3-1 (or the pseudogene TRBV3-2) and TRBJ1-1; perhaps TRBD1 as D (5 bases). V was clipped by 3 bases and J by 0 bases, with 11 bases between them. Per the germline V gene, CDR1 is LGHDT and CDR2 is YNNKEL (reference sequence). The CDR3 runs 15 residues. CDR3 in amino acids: CASSQGLFLNTEAFF. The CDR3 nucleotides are TGTGCCAGCAGCCAGGGACTCTTCTTGAACACTGAAGCTTTCTTT.

CDR3 sequence (DNA): TGTGCCAGCAGTTACCCGGGACTTACAACTAATGAAAAACTGTTTTTT. It is translated as CASSYPGLTTNEKLFF. The chain combines TRBV6-6 with TRBJ1-4, with TRBD1 as a possible D gene (5 bases). This CDR3 is 16 amino acids long. The ends were cut back, 2 bases at V and 0 bases at J, with 10 bases in the middle. The germline gives CDR1 MNHNY, CDR2 SVGAGI (reference sequence).

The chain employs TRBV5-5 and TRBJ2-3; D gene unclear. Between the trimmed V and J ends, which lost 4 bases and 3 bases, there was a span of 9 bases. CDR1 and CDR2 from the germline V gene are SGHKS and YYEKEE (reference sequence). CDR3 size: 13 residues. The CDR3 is CASSPTGTDTQYF. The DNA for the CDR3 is TGTGCCAGCAGCCCCACCGGGACAGATACGCAGTATTTT.

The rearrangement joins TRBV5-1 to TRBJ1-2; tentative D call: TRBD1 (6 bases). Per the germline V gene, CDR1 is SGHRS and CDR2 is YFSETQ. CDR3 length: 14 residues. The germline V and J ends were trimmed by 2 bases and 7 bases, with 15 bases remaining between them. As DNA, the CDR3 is TGCGCCAGCAGCTTTCGAACAGGGAGTTCTGGCTACACCTTC. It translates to CASSFRTGSSGYTF.

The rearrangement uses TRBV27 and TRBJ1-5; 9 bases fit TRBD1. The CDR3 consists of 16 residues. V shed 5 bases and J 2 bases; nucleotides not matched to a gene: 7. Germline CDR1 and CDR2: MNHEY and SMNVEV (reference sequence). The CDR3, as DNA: TGTGCCAGCAGTCCGAGGACAGGGGTAGGCAATCAGCCCCAGCATTTT. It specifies CASSPRTGVGNQPQHF.

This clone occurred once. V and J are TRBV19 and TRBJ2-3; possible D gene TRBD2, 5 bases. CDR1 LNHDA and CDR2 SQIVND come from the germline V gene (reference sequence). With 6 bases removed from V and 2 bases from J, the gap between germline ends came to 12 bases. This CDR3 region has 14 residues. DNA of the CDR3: TGTGCCAGTAGCGCCGAGGGCGCCACAGATACGCAGTATTTT. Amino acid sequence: CASSAEGATDTQYF.

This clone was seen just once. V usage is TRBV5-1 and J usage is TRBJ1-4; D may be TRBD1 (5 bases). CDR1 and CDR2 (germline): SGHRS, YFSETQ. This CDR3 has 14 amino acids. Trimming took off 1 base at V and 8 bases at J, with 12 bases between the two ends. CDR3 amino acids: CASSLQGSGEKLFF. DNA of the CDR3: TGCGCCAGCAGCTTGCAGGGTAGCGGGGAAAAACTGTTTTTT.

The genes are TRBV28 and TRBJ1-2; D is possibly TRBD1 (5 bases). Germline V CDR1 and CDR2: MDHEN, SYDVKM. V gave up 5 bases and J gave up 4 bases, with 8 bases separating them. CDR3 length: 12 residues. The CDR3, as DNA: TGTGCCAGCAGTCCGGGGGTCTATGGCTACACCTTC. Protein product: CASSPGVYGYTF.

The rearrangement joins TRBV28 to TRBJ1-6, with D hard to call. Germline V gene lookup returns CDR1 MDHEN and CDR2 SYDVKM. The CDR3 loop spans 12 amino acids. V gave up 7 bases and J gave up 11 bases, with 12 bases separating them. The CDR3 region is CASTTPGAPLHF. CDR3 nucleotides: TGTGCCAGCACCACACCTGGGGCACCCCTCCACTTT.

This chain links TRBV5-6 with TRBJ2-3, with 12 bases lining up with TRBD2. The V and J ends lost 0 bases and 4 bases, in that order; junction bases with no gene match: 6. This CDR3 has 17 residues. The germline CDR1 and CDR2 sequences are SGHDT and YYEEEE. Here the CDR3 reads CASSLVWASGRADTQYF. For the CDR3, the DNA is TGTGCCAGCAGCTTGGTTTGGGCTAGCGGGAGGGCAGATACGCAGTATTTT. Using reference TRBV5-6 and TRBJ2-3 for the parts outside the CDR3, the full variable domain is DAGVTQSPTHLIKTRGQQVTLRCSPKSGHDTVSWYQQALGQGPQFIFQYYEEEERQRGNFPDRFSGHQFPNYSSELNVNALLLGDSALYLCASSLVWASGRADTQYFGPGTRLTVL.

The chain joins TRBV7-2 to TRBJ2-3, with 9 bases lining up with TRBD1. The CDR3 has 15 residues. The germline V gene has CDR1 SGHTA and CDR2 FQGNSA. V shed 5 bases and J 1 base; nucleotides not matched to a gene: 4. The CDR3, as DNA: TGTGCCAGCAGCCGCGACAGGGGGGGCACAGATACGCAGTATTTT. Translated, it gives CASSRDRGGTDTQYF.

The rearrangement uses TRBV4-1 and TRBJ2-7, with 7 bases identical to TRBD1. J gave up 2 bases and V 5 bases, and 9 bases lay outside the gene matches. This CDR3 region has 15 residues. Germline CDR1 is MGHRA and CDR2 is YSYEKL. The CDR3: CASSKAQGQTYEQYF. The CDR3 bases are TGCGCCAGCAGCAAAGCACAGGGACAGACCTACGAGCAGTACTTC.